This passage covers 9 T cell receptor beta chains from one sample sequenced in a study of T cells after yellow fever vaccination. MiXCR, applied by TCRdb to the 5' RACE reads, yields one record per CDR3 protein. Here the sample spans 250,000 to 400,000 distinct CDR3 sequences, approximately 4% being singletons. The starting material was PBMCs, obtained 5 days after the yellow fever booster vaccination. These receptors were taken from a man aged 18 to 35 who received the YFV17D yellow fever vaccine.

This clonotype was seen more than once but under ten times. The V and J genes are TRBV7-2 and TRBJ1-6; 10 nucleotides align to TRBD1. V trimming: 3 bases; J trimming: 9 bases; junction bases outside the gene matches: 8. The germline V gene has CDR1 SGHTA and CDR2 FQGNSA. This CDR3 is built from 16 residues. This chain's CDR3 is CASSFGMTGGGSPLHF. The CDR3 region has the DNA TGTGCCAGCAGCTTCGGCATGACAGGGGGCGGTTCACCCCTCCACTTT. Using reference TRBV7-2 and TRBJ1-6 for the parts outside the CDR3, the full variable domain is GAGVSQSPSNKVTEKGKDVELRCDPISGHTALYWYRQSLGQGLEFLIYFQGNSAPDKSGLPSDRFSAERTGGSVSTLTIQRTQQEDSAVYLCASSFGMTGGGSPLHFGNGTRLTVT.

In this sample, this clonotype turned up once. This chain links TRBV11-2 with TRBJ1-6; TRBD1 might be the D (5 bases). V lost 4 bases and J 9 bases, leaving 19 bases between the germline ends. The CDR3 has 16 amino acids. Germline lookup yields CDR1 SGHAT and CDR2 FQNNGV. The CDR3 region is CASSSAMGVDISPLHF. The CDR3, as DNA: TGTGCCAGCAGCTCCGCCATGGGGGTCGATATTTCACCCCTCCACTTT.

This clonotype has ten or more counts. J is TRBJ2-2 and V is TRBV19, with D perhaps matching TRBD1 (6 bases). CDR3 size: 13 residues. V lost 7 bases to trimming and J lost 5 bases, with 11 bases between them. Germline CDR1 and CDR2: LNHDA and SQIVND (reference sequence). CDR3: CASIQGRTGELFF. For the CDR3, the DNA is TGTGCCAGTATACAGGGAAGAACCGGGGAGCTGTTTTTT.

This clonotype was seen a few times. This chain uses TRBV7-8 with TRBJ2-3, with 8 bases aligning to TRBD2. Germline loops: CDR1 SGHVS, CDR2 FQNEAQ. V was clipped by 4 bases and J by 5 bases; unmatched bases: 8. This CDR3 has 15 amino acids. The CDR3 region has the DNA TGTGCCAGCAGCTCGCAAGGCGGGGGGAGAGATACGCAGTATTTT. Translation: CASSSQGGGRDTQYF.

The genes are TRBV20-1 and TRBJ1-2, with a possible D match to TRBD1 (5 bases). Trimming removed 0 bases at V and 4 bases at J, with 12 bases between. From germline, CDR1 is DFQATT and CDR2 SNEGSKA (reference sequence). The CDR3 covers 14 residues. The CDR3 nucleotides read TGCAGTGCTAGAGAGAGGGGCAGCCTCTATGGCTACACCTTC. This gives the protein CSARERGSLYGYTF.

This clonotype occurred a few times. This sequence joins TRBV27 and TRBJ2-3, with D maybe TRBD2 (5 bases). CDR3 length: 14 amino acids. Between the trimmed V and J ends, which lost 6 bases and 1 base, there was a span of 11 bases. CDR1 and CDR2 (germline): MNHEY, SMNVEV (reference sequence). CDR3 DNA: TGTGCCAGCAGCCCGGGGATTGGCACAGATACGCAGTATTTT. This encodes CASSPGIGTDTQYF.

There are a few counts of this clonotype. Written as DNA, the CDR3 is TGTGCCAGCTCACCCCGTGGTGGGGGGAAGACCTACGAGCAGTACTTC. Its protein is CASSPRGGGKTYEQYF. The chain recombines TRBV18 with TRBJ2-7; possibly TRBD2 for D (6 bases). V shed 3 bases and J shed 2 bases, with 17 bases lying between them. The CDR3 is 16 residues long. CDR1 is KGHSH, CDR2 LQKENI, per germline.

This sequence joins TRBV6-6 and TRBJ2-7; TRBD1 agrees at 10 bases. CDR3 size: 17 residues. CDR1 and CDR2 from the germline V gene are MNHNY and SVGAGI (reference sequence). J gave up 0 bases and V 0 bases, and 5 bases lay outside the gene matches. The CDR3, as DNA: TGTGCCAGCAGTTACTCGAGACAGGGGGCTACCTCCTACGAGCAGTACGTC. Translated, it gives CASSYSRQGATSYEQYV.

The chain recombines TRBV7-2 with TRBJ2-7; 7 bases line up with TRBD1. Germline CDR1 SGHTA, CDR2 FQGNSA. This CDR3 contains 14 residues. V lost 7 bases, J lost 2 bases, and 8 bases stayed unmatched. Here the CDR3 reads CASTGQAGAYEQYF. CDR3 in DNA: TGTGCCAGCACAGGACAGGCAGGAGCCTACGAGCAGTACTTC.